Presented here are 23 T cell receptor beta chains from one specimen sequenced in a study of long-term antiretroviral therapy in people with HIV. Run at survey level, the immunoSEQ assay was version v3.0. Here immunoSEQ multiplex PCR was the method, and the copy in TCRdb shows in-frame clones only, minus some. The table lists some 26,000 clones, about 86% of them singletons. The sample in question was unsorted PBMCs, obtained approximately 2.6 years after starting antiretroviral therapy. Receptor source: a man aged 40-55 years with HIV.

The chain carries TRBV7-2 and TRBJ2-7; tentatively, D is TRBD1 or TRBD2 (6 bases each). V was cut by 6 bases and J by 2 bases, with 14 bases left in between. This CDR3 has 14 residues. Germline V gives CDR1 SGHTA, CDR2 FQGNSA. Written as DNA, the CDR3 is TGTGCCAGCAGAAAGGGGGGCAGTACCTACGAGCAGTACTTC. The encoded protein is CASRKGGSTYEQYF.

The chain is built from TRBV4-3 and TRBJ1-4; a weak D match, TRBD1 (6 bases). CDR1 is LGHNA and CDR2 is YSLEER in the germline V gene. The ends were cut back, 0 bases at V and 8 bases at J, with 7 bases in the middle. The CDR3 sequence is 13 residues long. This CDR3 reads CASSQDGGEKLFF. In DNA, the CDR3 is TGCGCCAGCAGCCAAGATGGGGGCGAAAAACTGTTTTTT.

This chain uses TRBV30 with TRBJ2-5; 7 nucleotides agree with TRBD1. This CDR3 spans 12 amino acids. The ends lost 8 bases at V and 1 base at J; junction bases unmatched: 4. Germline V lookup: CDR1 GTSNPN, CDR2 SVGIG (reference sequence). The CDR3 region has the DNA TGTGCCCTCGGACAGGCCCAAGAGACCCAGTACTTC. Translating gives CALGQAQETQYF. The whole variable domain, remainder taken from reference TRBV30 and TRBJ2-5, is SQTIHQWPATLVQPVGSPLSLECTVEGTSNPNLYWYRQAAGRGLQLLFYSVGIGQISSEVPQNLSASRPQDRQFILSSKKLLLSDSGFYLCALGQAQETQYFGPGTRLLVL.

This chain joins TRBV4-3 and TRBJ1-4; 8 bases are a match to TRBD1. V was clipped by 4 bases and J by 6 bases; unmatched bases: 7. CDR3 length: 15 amino acids. Germline lookup yields CDR1 LGHNA and CDR2 YSLEER. The CDR3 DNA reads TGCGCCAGCAGCCGAAGTGCGACAGGGGATGAAAAACTGTTTTTT. This translates into CASSRSATGDEKLFF.

The chain links TRBV11-3 to TRBJ1-1; D is perhaps TRBD1 (5 bases). Deletions cut 5 bases from V and 3 bases from J, with 22 bases between. The CDR3 sequence is 17 residues long. Germline CDR1 reads SGHNT; CDR2 reads YENEEA. DNA for the CDR3: TGTGCCAGCAGCCCCAAAGGACACCCCACTCGAGACACTGAAGCTTTCTTT. It yields the protein CASSPKGHPTRDTEAFF.

This clone occurred once. The chain recombines TRBV25-1 with TRBJ2-3; perhaps TRBD2 as D (6 bases). Trimming shortened V by 11 bases and J by 8 bases, and 26 bases separated the two germline ends. The CDR3 length is 15 residues. CDR1 and CDR2 from the germline V gene are MGHDK and SYGVNS. DNA for the CDR3: TGTGCCTGCATACGGGACTTCGCAATATGGGTTACGCAGTATTTT. As protein: CACIRDFAIWVTQYF.

The chain has TRBV4-3 and TRBJ1-2; 10 bases agree with TRBD1. There are 16 residues in the CDR3. V was pared by 3 bases and J by 5 bases, with 9 bases of the junction left unmatched. The V gene's germline CDR1 is LGHNA and CDR2 YSLEER. The CDR3 here is CASSQRTGGIGYGYTF. In DNA form, the CDR3 reads TGCGCCAGCAGCCAGAGGACAGGGGGGATAGGGTATGGCTACACCTTC.

The chain links TRBV5-1 to TRBJ2-3; 10 nucleotides match TRBD2. The J segment lost 2 bases and the V segment lost 4 bases, leaving 4 bases of the junction unmatched. Germline CDR1 SGHRS, CDR2 YFSETQ. This CDR3 region has 15 residues. The CDR3 DNA follows: TGCGCCAGCAGCCGGAGCGGGGGGGCCACAGATACGCAGTATTTT. This codes for CASSRSGGATDTQYF. The variable domain in full, completed from reference TRBV5-1 and TRBJ2-3, reads KAGVTQTPRYLIKTRGQQVTLSCSPISGHRSVSWYQQTPGQGLQFLFEYFSETQRNKGNFPGRFSGRQFSNSRSEMNVSTLELGDSALYLCASSRSGGATDTQYFGPGTRLTVL.

This clone was counted a single time. The rearrangement links TRBV10-2 to TRBJ2-7; possible D gene TRBD1, 6 bases. The CDR3 is 14 residues long. The germline gives CDR1 WSHSY, CDR2 SAAADI. Trimming stripped 2 bases from V and 5 bases from J, with 13 bases between. This CDR3 is CASSEGTWLNEQYF. The CDR3 DNA sequence: TGCGCCAGCAGTGAGGGGACATGGTTGAACGAGCAGTACTTC.

The table lists this clone with a count of one. J is TRBJ2-7 and V is TRBV2; 11 positions agree with TRBD1. The junction had 6 bases not matched to a gene; V was cut back by 6 bases and J by 5 bases. This CDR3 spans 14 amino acids. CDR1 and CDR2 (germline): SNHLY, FYNNEI. The CDR3 region is CASSGQGARNEQYF. In DNA form, the CDR3 reads TGTGCCAGCAGCGGACAGGGGGCGAGGAACGAGCAGTACTTC. Supplemented by reference TRBV2 and TRBJ2-7, the full variable domain reads EPEVTQTPSHQVTQMGQEVILRCVPISNHLYFYWYRQILGQKVEFLVSFYNNEISEKSEIFDDQFSVERPDGSNFTLKIRSTKLEDSAMYFCASSGQGARNEQYFGPGTRLTVT.

The chain links TRBV14 to TRBJ1-1; unclear D gene. V lost 4 bases, J lost 0 bases, and 12 bases lay in between. Per the germline V gene, CDR1 is SGHDN and CDR2 is FVKESK. The CDR3 sequence is 15 residues long. CDR3 DNA sequence: TGTGCCAGCAGCCCAACTCCTGTAATGAACACTGAAGCTTTCTTT. This codes for CASSPTPVMNTEAFF. Supplemented by reference TRBV14 and TRBJ1-1, the full variable domain reads EAGVTQFPSHSVIEKGQTVTLRCDPISGHDNLYWYRRVMGKEIKFLLHFVKESKQDESGMPNNRFLAERTGGTYSTLKVQPAELEDSGVYFCASSPTPVMNTEAFFGQGTRLTVV.

The rearrangement uses TRBV28 and TRBJ2-7; perhaps TRBD2 as D (6 bases). The CDR3 loop spans 15 amino acids. Trimming left V 6 bases short and J 0 bases short, with 15 bases between. The germline V gene encodes CDR1 MDHEN and CDR2 SYDVKM. This CDR3 reads CASSLSGHPSYEQYF. In DNA form, the CDR3 reads TGTGCCAGCAGCCTCAGCGGGCATCCCTCCTACGAGCAGTACTTC.

V is TRBV30 and J is TRBJ1-5; 9 nucleotides line up with TRBD1. The CDR3 is made up of 14 amino acids. Germline lookup yields CDR1 GTSNPN and CDR2 SVGIG (reference sequence). Trimming cost V 3 bases and J 10 bases; bases outside gene matches: 10. The CDR3 DNA follows: TGTGCCTGGAGCTCGGGACAGGGCCGTACCCCCCAGCATTTT. It specifies CAWSSGQGRTPQHF.

V and J are TRBV9 and TRBJ1-2; D not certain. The CDR3 is 17 residues long. Deletions cut 0 bases from V and 2 bases from J, with 17 bases between. CDR1 and CDR2 (germline): SGDLS, YYNGEE. The CDR3 sequence is CASSVVGAAVRNYGYTF. DNA of the CDR3: TGTGCCAGCAGCGTAGTGGGAGCGGCAGTGAGAAACTATGGCTACACCTTC.

V gene TRBV7-2 combines with J gene TRBJ2-7; D uncertain. The CDR3 spans 12 residues. V was clipped by 1 base and J by 5 bases, with 6 bases between them. Germline V lookup: CDR1 SGHTA, CDR2 FQGNSA. Written as DNA, the CDR3 is TGTGCCAGCAGCTTAGAACTCAACGAGCAGTACTTC. Protein product: CASSLELNEQYF.

The rearrangement uses TRBV29-1 and TRBJ1-2, with 7 bases that match TRBD1. The CDR3 contains 14 residues. Trimming cost V 7 bases and J 6 bases; bases outside gene matches: 14. The germline V gene has CDR1 SQVTM and CDR2 ANQGSEA. CDR3 in amino acids: CSAILTGLGDGYTF. In DNA form, the CDR3 reads TGCAGCGCTATTCTGACAGGGCTGGGGGATGGCTACACCTTC.

The V gene is TRBV2, the J gene TRBJ1-5, with 7 bases aligning to TRBD1. The CDR3 has 17 residues. From germline, CDR1 is SNHLY and CDR2 FYNNEI. J lost 3 bases, V lost 0 bases, and 8 bases had no gene match. CDR3 sequence (DNA): TGTGCCAGCAGTGAAGCACCGGGACAGTTAGACAATCAGCCCCAGCATTTT. Translated: CASSEAPGQLDNQPQHF.

The CDR3 nucleotides read TGTGCCTGGAGTGTAGGGGGGGTATCCCGTGAAGCTTTCTTT. It yields the protein CAWSVGGVSREAFF. This chain connects TRBV30 to TRBJ1-1, with a weak D call TRBD1 (6 bases). The CDR3 is made up of 14 amino acids. V was shortened by 0 bases and J by 7 bases, with 15 bases between the two germline ends. Germline V gene lookup returns CDR1 GTSNPN and CDR2 SVGIG (reference sequence).

The rearrangement links TRBV6-1 to TRBJ2-1; 8 nucleotides align to TRBD1. Germline CDR1 MNHNS, CDR2 SASEGT. The V segment lost 2 bases and the J segment 6 bases; nucleotides outside the gene matches: 12. This CDR3 has 17 residues. CDR3 DNA sequence: TGTGCCAGCAGTGAAAGGCCAACAGGGGGTCTAGGCAATGAGCAGTTCTTC. Protein: CASSERPTGGLGNEQFF.

In this sample, this clone turned up a few times. The chain is built from TRBV20-1 and TRBJ1-1; D is unclear. V was pared by 3 bases and J by 10 bases, with 9 bases between. Germline V gene data show CDR1 as DFQATT and CDR2 as SNEGSKA (reference sequence). This CDR3 is built from 10 residues. CDR3 DNA: TGCAGTGCTAGCCCGCGAGGAGCTTTCTTT. It codes for CSASPRGAFF.

The rearrangement uses TRBV6-1 and TRBJ1-2, with 10 bases lining up with TRBD1. The CDR3 loop spans 17 amino acids. The V gene's germline CDR1 is MNHNS and CDR2 SASEGT. J gave up 14 bases and V 0 bases, and 18 bases lay outside the gene matches. CDR3 in amino acids: CASSEALDRTGGQQPTF. The CDR3 DNA is TGTGCCAGCAGTGAAGCGCTTGATAGGACAGGGGGGCAGCAGCCGACCTTC.

This chain links TRBV10-3 with TRBJ2-1, with 13 bases lining up with TRBD2. Trimming cost V 6 bases and J 1 base; bases outside gene matches: 3. This CDR3 is 16 amino acids long. CDR1 is ENHRY and CDR2 is SYGVKD in the germline V gene. CDR3 coding DNA: TGTGCCATCAGCGGACTAGCGGGGGCTTCCTACAATGAGCAGTTCTTC. Amino acids: CAISGLAGASYNEQFF.

The chain uses TRBV7-2 and TRBJ1-2; 10 nucleotides line up with TRBD1. In germline, CDR1 is SGHTA, CDR2 FQGNSA. V lost 5 bases to trimming and J lost 2 bases; unmatched junction nucleotides: 5. There are 15 residues in the CDR3. The CDR3 protein is CASSPGTGVNYGYTF. The CDR3 DNA reads TGTGCCAGCAGCCCCGGGACAGGGGTAAACTATGGCTACACCTTC.